Below, 11 T cell receptor beta chains from the same sample are listed, as sequenced in a study of blood T cell repertoires in COVID-19. Some clones are missing from TCRdb's copy, which holds only in-frame ones; the method was immunoSEQ multiplex PCR. The data contain 200,000 or so clones, approximately 85% of them seen just once; the ten biggest clones take up under 3.5%. Source material: peripheral blood. These receptors were taken from a man aged 55 to 70 with acute or convalescent COVID-19.

This chain connects TRBV2 to TRBJ2-2; D not certain. The CDR3 loop spans 13 amino acids. CDR1 is SNHLY, CDR2 FYNNEI, per germline. Trimming removed 5 bases from V and 1 base from J, with 5 bases in between. For the CDR3, the DNA is TGTGCCAGCAGTCCTAGGAACACCGGGGAGCTGTTTTTT. Amino acid sequence: CASSPRNTGELFF.

The chain carries TRBV13 and TRBJ1-4, with D perhaps TRBD1 (5 bases). The germline gives CDR1 PRHDT, CDR2 FYEKMQ (reference sequence). The CDR3 sequence is 14 residues long. Trimming took 2 bases from V and 8 from J, leaving 12 bases between them. CDR3 DNA: TGTGCCAGCAGCTTACGGCAGGGCAAGGAAAAACTGTTTTTT. It specifies CASSLRQGKEKLFF.

V usage is TRBV24-1 and J usage is TRBJ2-2; D not resolved. The germline V and J ends were trimmed by 1 base and 0 bases, with 8 bases remaining between them. This CDR3 contains 16 residues. CDR1 and CDR2 from the germline V gene are KGHDR and SFDVKD. CDR3 nucleotides: TGTGCCACCAGTGATTTTTCGAGCCCGAACACCGGGGAGCTGTTTTTT. As protein: CATSDFSSPNTGELFF.

The genes are TRBV6-5 and TRBJ2-5; the match to TRBD2 covers 7 bases. CDR1 and CDR2 (germline): MNHEY, SVGAGI. This CDR3 is 14 amino acids long. V lost 6 bases to trimming and J lost 7 bases; unmatched junction nucleotides: 11. The CDR3 DNA sequence: TGTGCCAGCAGACCCGAGGGAGGGCTTCGGACCCAGTACTTC. This codes for CASRPEGGLRTQYF.

The chain links TRBV5-1 to TRBJ2-1; tentatively, D is TRBD1 (6 bases). In germline, CDR1 is SGHRS, CDR2 YFSETQ. With 5 bases removed from V and 3 bases from J, the gap between germline ends came to 15 bases. This CDR3 spans 15 amino acids. CDR3: CASSFTGSRYNEQFF. Written as DNA, the CDR3 is TGCGCCAGCAGTTTCACAGGGTCCCGCTACAATGAGCAGTTCTTC.

Only one count was recorded for this clone. V gene TRBV24-1 combines with J gene TRBJ1-2, with 9 bases identical to TRBD1. Germline V CDR1 and CDR2: KGHDR, SFDVKD. The J segment lost 8 bases and the V segment lost 9 bases, leaving 3 bases of the junction unmatched. The CDR3 has 11 residues. DNA for the CDR3: TGTGCCACCGGGACAGGGCGAGGCTACACCTTC. It encodes CATGTGRGYTF.

V usage is TRBV3-1 (or the pseudogene TRBV3-2) and J usage is TRBJ1-5; D is unresolved. CDR3 length: 13 residues. Trimming took off 2 bases at V and 4 bases at J, with 6 bases between the two ends. Germline V gene sequence: CDR1 LGHDT, CDR2 YNNKEL (reference sequence). CDR3 coding DNA: TGTGCCAGCAGCCAACAACTTAATCAGCCCCAGCATTTT. It yields the protein CASSQQLNQPQHF.

This chain connects TRBV28 to TRBJ2-1; 8 bases fit TRBD2. The germline gives CDR1 MDHEN, CDR2 SYDVKM. This CDR3 comprises 16 residues. V was pared by 8 bases and J by 1 base, with 10 bases of the junction left unmatched. CDR3 region: CASALPTSGSYNEQFF. CDR3 nucleotide sequence: TGTGCCAGCGCCCTCCCCACTAGCGGTTCCTACAATGAGCAGTTCTTC.

The chain is built from TRBV5-1 and TRBJ2-7; 9 nucleotides align to TRBD2. Germline CDR1 is SGHRS and CDR2 is YFSETQ. J gave up 2 bases and V 0 bases, and 6 bases lay outside the gene matches. The CDR3 spans 16 residues. The CDR3 is CASSLAAGGRAYEQYF. In DNA, the CDR3 is TGCGCCAGCAGCTTGGCCGCTGGCGGGAGGGCCTACGAGCAGTACTTC.

The CDR3 DNA reads as TGTGCCAGCAGACCGACAGGCTATAACAACCAGCCCCAGCATTTT. It yields the protein CASRPTGYNNQPQHF. This rearrangement joins TRBV2 to TRBJ1-5; D perhaps matches TRBD1 (6 bases). Germline loops: CDR1 SNHLY, CDR2 FYNNEI. The CDR3 length is 15 residues. V lost 6 bases, J lost 7 bases, and 19 bases lay in between.

The chain joins TRBV6-4 to TRBJ2-1; TRBD2 agrees at 14 bases. V shed 5 bases and J 7 bases; nucleotides not matched to a gene: 7. The CDR3 is made up of 16 amino acids. Germline loops: CDR1 MRHNA, CDR2 SNTAGT. The CDR3 loop reads CASSFQGLAGANEQFF. Here the CDR3 DNA reads TGTGCCAGCAGTTTCCAGGGACTAGCGGGAGCTAATGAGCAGTTCTTC.